Included here is one TCR beta chain sequence, with context. The sample originates from a study of blood T cell repertoires in COVID-19. The overall study: Spain, Italy and the United States supplied samples that represented acute and convalescent COVID-19. T cells, B-cell-depleted T cells, or PBMCs supplied cDNA or gDNA.

In the original workflow: How many nucleated cells were present was estimated from reference gene primer amplification. Assay used: immunoSEQ multiplex PCR; TCRdb lists only in-frame clones, some missing. V, J and clone size are those of that table, while D and trimming were read from the DNA. The sample lists 110,000 to 150,000 clones, 81% seen once, with around 8.4% in the top ten. The germline V gene encodes CDR1 MDHEN and CDR2 SYDVKM. The CDR3 contains 19 residues. The V segment lost 4 bases and the J segment 5 bases; nucleotides outside the gene matches: 21. The specimen was peripheral blood. The TCR sequence derives from a human donor in a cohort sampled during active COVID-19. This chain joins TRBV28 and TRBJ1-1; 8 bases agree with TRBD1. The DNA for the CDR3 is TGTGCCAGCAGTTCCCTCCCAATTCTGCCCGGACAGGGTTGGACTGAAGCTTTCTTT. Translation: CASSSLPILPGQGWTEAFF. The whole variable domain, remainder taken from reference TRBV28 and TRBJ1-1, is DVKVTQSSRYLVKRTGEKVFLECVQDMDHENMFWYRQDPGLGLRLIYFSYDVKMKEKGDIPEGYSVSREKKERFSLILESASTNQTSMYLCASSSLPILPGQGWTEAFFGQGTRLTVV.